The subject of this entry is one T cell receptor (beta chain). Its cognate antigen is unknown. The CDR3 is 11 residues long. Per germline, CDR1 DFQATT and CDR2 SNEGSKA (reference sequence). V shed 5 bases and J 6 bases; nucleotides not matched to a gene: 1. These data are taken from a study of cytomegalovirus exposure and HLA in healthy donors. The PCR was carried out with 60 Vbeta primers and 13 Jbeta primers. The assay was immunoSEQ multiplex PCR, and TCRdb's table has in-frame clones only and misses some. Of around 130,000 clones listed, less than 75% are singletons. General study results and limits: A further, later analysis showed that HLA-associated TCR beta chains (compared with equally common others) were more clonally expanded.

Sequencing was performed on PBMCs. The V call is TRBV20-1, the J call TRBJ2-1; TRBD1 agrees at 7 bases. This TCR was recovered from a woman in her 40s in good health and CMV-seropositive. This chain's CDR3 is CSAGQVNEQFF. The CDR3 coding sequence is TGCAGTGCTGGACAGGTCAATGAGCAGTTCTTC.